This T cell receptor (beta chain) was sequenced during a study of blood T cell repertoires in COVID-19. Using immunoSEQ multiplex PCR, the repertoire was profiled, and TCRdb retains in-frame clones only, with some absent. Here the sample spans a few hundred thousand clones, approximately 81% being singletons. Germline loops: CDR1 SGDLS, CDR2 YYNGEE. The germline V and J ends were trimmed by 1 base and 0 bases, with 16 bases remaining between them. The CDR3 sequence is 17 residues long. Enrollment of patients from Seattle took place during active infection, with longitudinal follow-up. The clonotype comes from an elderly woman with COVID-19, enrolled during active disease. The V gene is TRBV9, the J gene TRBJ1-2, with D possibly TRBD1 on 6 matching bases. Sequencing was carried out using peripheral blood. CDR3 in DNA: TGTGCCAGCAGCGTACCTCGAACCAGGGGATCTAACTATGGCTACACCTTC. Translated, it gives CASSVPRTRGSNYGYTF. The full variable domain, in which reference TRBV9 and TRBJ1-2 provide the parts outside the CDR3, is DSGVTQTPKHLITATGQRVTLRCSPRSGDLSVYWYQQSLDQGLQFLIQYYNGEERAKGNILERFSAQQFPDLHSELNLSSLELGDSALYFCASSVPRTRGSNYGYTFGSGTRLTVV.